Listed here are 27 T cell receptor beta chains from one sample, sequenced in a study of Ad26.COV2.S vaccination and SARS-CoV-2 variants. Treatment reported: over 15 received Ad26.COV2.S at low or high dose, single or two shots; 5 received placebo; per-sample allocation not given. Sampling took place 63 days after the first vaccine or placebo injection. Assay: immunoSEQ multiplex PCR; the TCRdb copy retains only in-frame clones and omits some. Among some 460,000 clones listed, 80% to 90% were seen once. The sequencing here drew on peripheral blood, taken in a trial of Ad26.COV2.S vaccine versus placebo. The origin of the receptors is a person aged 18-65 years who received the Ad26.COV2.S COVID-19 vaccine or a placebo.

The chain couples TRBV3-1 (or the pseudogene TRBV3-2) to TRBJ2-4, with 14 bases lining up with TRBD2. Germline lookup yields CDR1 LGHDT and CDR2 YNNKEL (reference sequence). The CDR3 covers 15 residues. Unmatched junction bases numbered 4, after V lost 5 bases and J lost 7 bases. The CDR3 reads CASSTRTSGRNIQYF. The CDR3 DNA follows: TGTGCCAGCAGCACCAGGACTAGCGGGAGGAACATTCAGTACTTC.

The CDR3 protein is CASSLESYSSYEQYF. CDR3 nucleotide sequence: TGCGCCAGCAGCTTGGAGAGCTACAGCTCCTACGAGCAGTACTTC. The chain couples TRBV5-1 to TRBJ2-7, with D hard to call. Germline assignment: CDR1 SGHRS and CDR2 YFSETQ. This CDR3 comprises 15 residues. V lost 0 bases and J lost 0, with 10 bases in between.

The chain links TRBV9 to TRBJ2-3; 11 bases align to TRBD1. In germline, CDR1 is SGDLS, CDR2 YYNGEE. The CDR3 is made up of 14 amino acids. Losses at the gene ends were 4 bases for V and 4 bases for J; bases not matched to a gene: 2. The CDR3 here is CASSRTGGSDTQYF. Written as DNA, the CDR3 is TGTGCCAGCAGCAGGACAGGGGGCTCAGATACGCAGTATTTT.

In this sample, this clone turned up once. This chain links TRBV3-1 (or the pseudogene TRBV3-2) with TRBJ2-2; 7 bases are a match to TRBD2. CDR1 and CDR2 from the germline V gene are LGHDT and YNNKEL (reference sequence). V dropped 1 base and J dropped 7; count of bases not matched to a gene: 12. The CDR3 is 17 amino acids. The CDR3 loop is CASSQVIAGAGVGELFF. The CDR3 region has the DNA TGTGCCAGCAGCCAAGTTATCGCGGGAGCTGGGGTCGGGGAGCTGTTTTTT.

In nucleotides, the CDR3 is TGTGCCAGCGCAACAGGGACCCTAGTTGAGCAGTTCTTC. Translated: CASATGTLVEQFF. The V call is TRBV19, the J call TRBJ2-1, with TRBD1 as a possible D gene (6 bases). V was pared by 9 bases and J by 9 bases, with 18 bases between. In germline, CDR1 is LNHDA, CDR2 SQIVND (reference sequence). This CDR3 contains 13 residues.

The chain has TRBV27 and TRBJ2-1; D gene unclear. CDR1 and CDR2 from the germline V gene are MNHEY and SMNVEV (reference sequence). With 8 bases removed from V and 9 bases from J, the gap between germline ends came to 11 bases. This CDR3 has 11 residues. The CDR3 bases are TGTGCCAGCGGCCCCCTGGTTGAGCAGTTCTTC. Translated: CASGPLVEQFF.

The chain carries TRBV7-6 and TRBJ2-2; no definite D call. Germline V lookup: CDR1 SGHVS, CDR2 FNYEAQ. This CDR3 is 15 amino acids long. The V end was cut by 1 base, the J end by 1 base, with 7 bases between. CDR3 DNA sequence: TGTGCCAGCAGCTTAGAGGCAGAGAACACCGGGGAGCTGTTTTTT. This gives the protein CASSLEAENTGELFF.

The rearrangement joins TRBV5-1 to TRBJ1-4, with 7 bases that match TRBD1. This CDR3 has 15 residues. V shed 4 bases and J 4 bases; nucleotides not matched to a gene: 7. The germline gives CDR1 SGHRS, CDR2 YFSETQ. CDR3 sequence: CASSRGQTYNEKLFF. DNA of the CDR3: TGCGCCAGCAGCAGGGGACAGACCTATAATGAAAAACTGTTTTTT. The whole variable domain, filled in from reference TRBV5-1 and TRBJ1-4, reads KAGVTQTPRYLIKTRGQQVTLSCSPISGHRSVSWYQQTPGQGLQFLFEYFSETQRNKGNFPGRFSGRQFSNSRSEMNVSTLELGDSALYLCASSRGQTYNEKLFFGSGTQLSVL.

This chain connects TRBV28 to TRBJ2-3; D is uncertain. Trimming removed 6 bases at V and 3 bases at J, with 4 bases between. The CDR3 runs to 11 residues. Looked up from germline, CDR1 is MDHEN and CDR2 is SYDVKM. The CDR3 sequence is CASRQTDTQYF. The CDR3 DNA reads TGTGCCAGCAGACAGACAGATACGCAGTATTTT. Together with reference TRBV28 and TRBJ2-3, the CDR3 gives the full variable domain: DVKVTQSSRYLVKRTGEKVFLECVQDMDHENMFWYRQDPGLGLRLIYFSYDVKMKEKGDIPEGYSVSREKKERFSLILESASTNQTSMYLCASRQTDTQYFGPGTRLTVL.

The chain couples TRBV4-1 to TRBJ1-5; TRBD1 agrees at 8 bases. V shed 3 bases and J 2 bases; nucleotides not matched to a gene: 12. This CDR3 is built from 18 residues. Per germline, CDR1 MGHRA and CDR2 YSYEKL. The DNA for the CDR3 is TGCGCCAGCAGCCAGGGCCAGGGGGCAGGGTATGGCAATCAGCCCCAGCATTTT. Amino acids: CASSQGQGAGYGNQPQHF.

The chain combines TRBV28 with TRBJ1-1; a possible D gene is TRBD1 (6 bases). The CDR3 runs to 13 residues. V was trimmed by 6 bases and J by 3 bases, leaving 11 bases between them. Looked up from germline, CDR1 is MDHEN and CDR2 is SYDVKM. CDR3 residues: CASSTQGDTEAFF. CDR3 bases: TGTGCCAGCAGCACACAGGGTGACACTGAAGCTTTCTTT.

This clone was found a few times. The chain has TRBV4-3 and TRBJ1-1, with D perhaps TRBD1 (5 bases). CDR1 LGHNA and CDR2 YSLEER come from the germline V gene. The CDR3 has 14 residues. Trimming removed 0 bases at V and 3 bases at J, with 8 bases between. The CDR3 loop is CASSQDMGDTEAFF. CDR3 DNA: TGCGCCAGCAGCCAAGATATGGGGGACACTGAAGCTTTCTTT.

This clone has a handful of counts. The rearrangement links TRBV18 to TRBJ1-1; D gene ambiguous. Germline V gene lookup returns CDR1 KGHSH and CDR2 LQKENI. Trimming took off 6 bases at V and 1 base at J, with 9 bases between the two ends. The CDR3 is made up of 13 amino acids. CDR3 nucleotides: TGTGCCAGCTCCCCAGATGCGAACACTGAAGCTTTCTTT. It encodes CASSPDANTEAFF.

This sequence joins TRBV30 and TRBJ2-5; the D gene is possibly TRBD1 (6 bases). V was cut by 1 base and J by 2 bases, with 11 bases left in between. Germline V gives CDR1 GTSNPN, CDR2 SVGIG (reference sequence). The CDR3 length is 14 residues. The CDR3 loop is CAWSATGGQETQYF. Here the CDR3 DNA reads TGTGCCTGGAGTGCGACAGGCGGACAAGAGACCCAGTACTTC.

This clone is deemed medium-sized. The chain carries TRBV6-1 and TRBJ2-7; TRBD2 might be the D (5 bases). Trimming took off 1 base at V and 5 bases at J, with 9 bases between the two ends. The CDR3 extends over 13 amino acids. Per germline, CDR1 MNHNS and CDR2 SASEGT. CDR3 in DNA: TGTGCCAGCAGTGAAGATGAGAGGGACGAGCAGTACTTC. Amino acid sequence: CASSEDERDEQYF.

This chain links TRBV6-5 with TRBJ1-1; D ambiguous. Germline loops: CDR1 MNHEY, CDR2 SVGAGI. The CDR3 extends over 10 amino acids. The V end was cut by 0 bases, the J end by 12 bases, with 5 bases between. DNA for the CDR3: TGTGCCAGCAGTTACTCGGTGCCTTTCTTT. This codes for CASSYSVPFF.

The chain uses TRBV16 and TRBJ1-2; 8 nucleotides line up with TRBD1. J lost 2 bases, V lost 4 bases, and 0 bases had no gene match. Germline-derived CDR1 and CDR2 are KGHSY and FQNENV. The CDR3 loop spans 13 amino acids. The CDR3 coding sequence is TGTGCCAGCAGCCGGACAGGGAACTATGGCTACACCTTC. Its protein product is CASSRTGNYGYTF.

This sequence joins TRBV12-3 or TRBV12-4 and TRBJ1-2; TRBD1 is a possible D gene (6 bases). This CDR3 region has 13 residues. With 6 bases removed from V and 2 bases from J, the gap between germline ends came to 10 bases. CDR3 coding DNA: TGTGCCAGCAGCGGACAGACCAACTATGGCTACACCTTC. This gives the protein CASSGQTNYGYTF.

The DNA of the CDR3 is TGTGCCAGCAGTTTCGGTCCGGAAAAACTGTTTTTT. It specifies CASSFGPEKLFF. J is TRBJ1-4 and V is TRBV12-3 or TRBV12-4; the D is unclear. This CDR3 spans 12 amino acids. Trimming pared 3 bases from V and 8 bases from J, leaving 7 bases between.

This chain's CDR3 is CASSLRGTRQETQYF. Written as DNA, the CDR3 is TGTGCCAGCAGTTTAAGGGGGACTAGACAAGAGACCCAGTACTTC. This chain connects TRBV27 to TRBJ2-5; TRBD2 aligns across 8 bases. The CDR3 sequence is 15 residues long. Trimming cost V 2 bases and J 2 bases; bases outside gene matches: 4. CDR1 MNHEY and CDR2 SMNVEV come from the germline V gene (reference sequence).

CDR3 residues: CASSIQMNTEAFF. The CDR3 region has the DNA TGTGCCAGCAGCATCCAGATGAACACTGAAGCTTTCTTT. The chain links TRBV7-3 to TRBJ1-1; no definite D call. This CDR3 has 13 residues. Germline V gives CDR1 SGHTA, CDR2 FQGTGA. Trimming pared 5 bases from V and 0 bases from J, leaving 7 bases between. Looking up the rest from reference TRBV7-3 and TRBJ1-1 gives the full variable domain: GAGVSQTPSNKVTEKGKYVELRCDPISGHTALYWYRQSLGQGPEFLIYFQGTGAADDSGLPNDRFFAVRPEGSVSTLKIQRTERGDSAVYLCASSIQMNTEAFFGQGTRLTVV.

The chain is built from TRBV27 and TRBJ1-5; possibly TRBD1 for D (5 bases). The CDR3 extends over 15 amino acids. The V end was cut by 6 bases, the J end by 3 bases, with 15 bases between. Germline V gene sequence: CDR1 MNHEY, CDR2 SMNVEV (reference sequence). The DNA of the CDR3 is TGTGCCAGCAGCCTAGGAGGGGCGGTCAATCAGCCCCAGCATTTT. Its translation: CASSLGGAVNQPQHF.

The chain combines TRBV6-1 with TRBJ2-5, with 9 bases lining up with TRBD1. The CDR3 loop spans 15 amino acids. Germline trimming cut 0 bases from V and 2 bases from J; bases unmatched to any gene: 1. Germline lookup yields CDR1 MNHNS and CDR2 SASEGT. CDR3: CASSEADRGQETQYF. For the CDR3, the DNA is TGTGCCAGCAGTGAAGCCGACAGGGGGCAAGAGACCCAGTACTTC.

The rearrangement uses TRBV4-3 and TRBJ1-2; TRBD1 matches at 7 bases. The CDR3 has 15 residues. J lost 4 bases, V lost 0 bases, and 5 bases had no gene match. CDR1 is LGHNA, CDR2 YSLEER, per germline. The CDR3 coding sequence is TGCGCCAGCAGCCAAGATAGGGCAGGGGGCTATGGCTACACCTTC. This gives the protein CASSQDRAGGYGYTF.

The chain links TRBV5-1 to TRBJ1-2; D not certain. Germline-derived CDR1 and CDR2 are SGHRS and YFSETQ. With 3 bases removed from V and 5 bases from J, the gap between germline ends came to 11 bases. This CDR3 spans 13 amino acids. The chain's CDR3 is CASSSGAGYGYTF. Here the CDR3 DNA reads TGCGCCAGCAGCTCGGGCGCGGGATATGGCTACACCTTC.

V gene TRBV18 combines with J gene TRBJ1-1; D is ambiguous. Trimming pared 3 bases from V and 3 bases from J, leaving 8 bases between. CDR1 is KGHSH, CDR2 LQKENI, per germline. The CDR3 runs 13 residues. The CDR3 nucleotides read TGTGCCAGCTCACCCGGGGAGGACACTGAAGCTTTCTTT. This sequence encodes CASSPGEDTEAFF. The whole variable domain, remainder taken from reference TRBV18 and TRBJ1-1, is NAGVMQNPRHLVRRRGQEARLRCSPMKGHSHVYWYRQLPEEGLKFMVYLQKENIIDESGMPKERFSAEFPKEGPSILRIQQVVRGDSAAYFCASSPGEDTEAFFGQGTRLTVV.

V gene TRBV2 combines with J gene TRBJ2-1; 10 nucleotides line up with TRBD2. CDR3 length: 14 residues. The V gene end was trimmed by 6 bases and the J gene end by 4 bases; junction bases not matched to a gene: 3. The germline gives CDR1 SNHLY, CDR2 FYNNEI. CDR3 DNA: TGTGCCAGCAGAGGGACTAGCGAGTACAATGAGCAGTTCTTC. Its protein product is CASRGTSEYNEQFF.